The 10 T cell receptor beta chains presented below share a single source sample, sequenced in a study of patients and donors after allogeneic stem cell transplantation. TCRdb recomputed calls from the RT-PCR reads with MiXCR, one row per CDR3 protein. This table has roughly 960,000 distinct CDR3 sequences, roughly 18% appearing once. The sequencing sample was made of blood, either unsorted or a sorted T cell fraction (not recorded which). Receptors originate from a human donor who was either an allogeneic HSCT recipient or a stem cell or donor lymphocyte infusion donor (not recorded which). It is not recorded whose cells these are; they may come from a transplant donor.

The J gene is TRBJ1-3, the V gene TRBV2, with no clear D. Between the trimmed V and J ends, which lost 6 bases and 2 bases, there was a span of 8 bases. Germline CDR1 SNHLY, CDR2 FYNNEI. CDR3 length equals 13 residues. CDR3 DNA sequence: TGTGCCAGCAGGGACCCTACTGGAAACACCATATATTTT. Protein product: CASRDPTGNTIYF.

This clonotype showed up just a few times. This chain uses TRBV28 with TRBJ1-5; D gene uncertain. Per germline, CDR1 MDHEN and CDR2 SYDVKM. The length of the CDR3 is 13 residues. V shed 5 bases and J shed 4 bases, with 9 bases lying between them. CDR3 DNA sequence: TGTGCCAGCAGTCCCGTACCAAATCAGCCCCAGCATTTT. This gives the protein CASSPVPNQPQHF.

CDR3 DNA sequence: TGTGCCAGCAGCCCCGACGGACACCTTCACGACACCTTC. This translates into CASSPDGHLHDTF. The rearrangement links TRBV12-3 or TRBV12-4 to TRBJ1-2; a weak D match, TRBD1 (5 bases). This CDR3 has 13 residues. V lost 6 bases to trimming and J lost 12 bases, with 20 bases between them.

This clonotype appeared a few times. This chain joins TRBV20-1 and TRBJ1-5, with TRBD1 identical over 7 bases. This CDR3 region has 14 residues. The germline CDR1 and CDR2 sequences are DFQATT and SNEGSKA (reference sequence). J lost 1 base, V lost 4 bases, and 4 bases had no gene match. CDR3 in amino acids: CSAKGQRSNQPQHF. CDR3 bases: TGCAGTGCTAAGGGACAGAGAAGCAATCAGCCCCAGCATTTT.

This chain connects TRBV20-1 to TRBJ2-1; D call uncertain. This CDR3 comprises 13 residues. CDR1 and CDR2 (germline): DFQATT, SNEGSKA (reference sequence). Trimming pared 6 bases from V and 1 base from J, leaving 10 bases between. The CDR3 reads CSARKESYNEQFF. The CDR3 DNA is TGCAGTGCGAGGAAAGAATCCTACAATGAGCAGTTCTTC.

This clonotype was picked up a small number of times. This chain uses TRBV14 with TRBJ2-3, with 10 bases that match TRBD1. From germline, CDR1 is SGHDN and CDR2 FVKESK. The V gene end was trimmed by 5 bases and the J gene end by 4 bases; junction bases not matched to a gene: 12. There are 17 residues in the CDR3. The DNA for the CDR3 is TGTGCCAGCAGCATCCGGGACAGGGGCATCTTGGCAGATACGCAGTATTTT. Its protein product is CASSIRDRGILADTQYF.

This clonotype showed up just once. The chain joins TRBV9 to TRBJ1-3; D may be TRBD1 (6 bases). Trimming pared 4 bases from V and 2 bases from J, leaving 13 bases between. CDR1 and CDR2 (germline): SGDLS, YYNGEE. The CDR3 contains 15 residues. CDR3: CASSSTGSAGNTIYF. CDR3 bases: TGTGCCAGCAGCTCAACAGGGAGTGCTGGAAACACCATATATTTT.

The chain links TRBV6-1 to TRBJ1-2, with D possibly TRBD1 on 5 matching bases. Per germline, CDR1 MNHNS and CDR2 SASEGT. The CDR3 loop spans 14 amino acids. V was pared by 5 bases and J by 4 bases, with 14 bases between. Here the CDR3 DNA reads TGTGCCAGCAGTCTCCGCAGGGCCGGCTATGGCTACACCTTC. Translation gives CASSLRRAGYGYTF.

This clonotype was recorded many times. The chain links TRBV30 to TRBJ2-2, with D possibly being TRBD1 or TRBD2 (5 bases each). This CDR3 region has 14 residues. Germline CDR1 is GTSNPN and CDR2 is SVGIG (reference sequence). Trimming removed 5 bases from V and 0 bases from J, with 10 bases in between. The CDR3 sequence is CAWRDEPNTGELFF. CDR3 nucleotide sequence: TGTGCCTGGCGGGACGAACCGAACACCGGGGAGCTGTTTTTT.

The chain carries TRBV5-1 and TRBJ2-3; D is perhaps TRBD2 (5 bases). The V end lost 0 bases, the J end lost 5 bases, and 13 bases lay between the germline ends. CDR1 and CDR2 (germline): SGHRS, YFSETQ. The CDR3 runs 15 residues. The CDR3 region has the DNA TGCGCCAGCAGCTTGGTTGGCACACGGGGAGATACGCAGTATTTT. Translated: CASSLVGTRGDTQYF.